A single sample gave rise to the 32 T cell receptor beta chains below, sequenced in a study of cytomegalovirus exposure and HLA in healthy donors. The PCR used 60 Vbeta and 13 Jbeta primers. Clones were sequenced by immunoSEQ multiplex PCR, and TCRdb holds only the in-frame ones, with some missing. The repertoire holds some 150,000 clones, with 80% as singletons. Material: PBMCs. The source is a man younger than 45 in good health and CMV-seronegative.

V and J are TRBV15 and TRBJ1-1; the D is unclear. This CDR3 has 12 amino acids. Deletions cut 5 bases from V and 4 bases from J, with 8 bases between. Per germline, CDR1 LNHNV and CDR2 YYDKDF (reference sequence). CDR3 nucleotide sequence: TGTGCCACCAGCGTCGGGATCACTGAAGCTTTCTTT. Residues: CATSVGITEAFF.

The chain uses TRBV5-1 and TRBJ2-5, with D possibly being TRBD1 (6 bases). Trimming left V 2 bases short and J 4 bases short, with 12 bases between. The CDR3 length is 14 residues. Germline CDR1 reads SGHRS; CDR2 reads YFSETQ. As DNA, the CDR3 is TGCGCCAGCAGCTTTCAGGGGCTATTAGAGACCCAGTACTTC. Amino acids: CASSFQGLLETQYF.

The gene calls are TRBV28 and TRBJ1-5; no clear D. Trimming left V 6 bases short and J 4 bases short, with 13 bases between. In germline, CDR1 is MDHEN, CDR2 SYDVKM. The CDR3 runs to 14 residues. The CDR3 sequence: CASSPSVLNQPQHF. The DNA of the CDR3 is TGTGCCAGCAGCCCAAGCGTCCTAAATCAGCCCCAGCATTTT. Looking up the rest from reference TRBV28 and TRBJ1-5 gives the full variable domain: DVKVTQSSRYLVKRTGEKVFLECVQDMDHENMFWYRQDPGLGLRLIYFSYDVKMKEKGDIPEGYSVSREKKERFSLILESASTNQTSMYLCASSPSVLNQPQHFGDGTRLSIL.

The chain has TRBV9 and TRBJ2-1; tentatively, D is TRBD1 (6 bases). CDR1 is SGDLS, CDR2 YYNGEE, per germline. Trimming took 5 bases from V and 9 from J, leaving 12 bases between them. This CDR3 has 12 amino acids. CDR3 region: CASSRIGGEQFF. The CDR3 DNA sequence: TGTGCCAGCAGTCGAATAGGGGGTGAGCAGTTCTTC.

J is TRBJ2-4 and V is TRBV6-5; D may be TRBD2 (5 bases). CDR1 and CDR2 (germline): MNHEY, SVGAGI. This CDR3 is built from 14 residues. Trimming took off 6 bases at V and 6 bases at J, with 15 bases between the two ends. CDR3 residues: CASSYTGLSNIQYF. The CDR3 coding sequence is TGTGCCAGCAGCTACACCGGACTTTCAAACATTCAGTACTTC.

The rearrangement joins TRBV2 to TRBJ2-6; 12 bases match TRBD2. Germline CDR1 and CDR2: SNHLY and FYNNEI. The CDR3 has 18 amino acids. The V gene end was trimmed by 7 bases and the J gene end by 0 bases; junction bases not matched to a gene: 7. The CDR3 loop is CASMRLAGVLSGANVLTF. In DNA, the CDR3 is TGTGCCAGCATGAGACTAGCGGGAGTCCTCTCTGGGGCCAACGTCCTGACTTTC.

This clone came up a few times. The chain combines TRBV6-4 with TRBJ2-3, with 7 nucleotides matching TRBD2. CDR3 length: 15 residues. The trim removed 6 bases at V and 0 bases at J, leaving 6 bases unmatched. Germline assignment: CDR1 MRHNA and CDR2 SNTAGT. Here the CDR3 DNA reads TGTGCCAGCAGAGCGGGACTTTCTAGCACAGATACGCAGTATTTT. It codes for CASRAGLSSTDTQYF.

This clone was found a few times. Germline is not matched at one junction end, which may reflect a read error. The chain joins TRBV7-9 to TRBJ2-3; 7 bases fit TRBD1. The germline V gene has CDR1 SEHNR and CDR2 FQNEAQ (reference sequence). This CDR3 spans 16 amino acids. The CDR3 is CSSSVTDRAGTDTQYF. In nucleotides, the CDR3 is TGTTCCAGCAGCGTAACTGACAGGGCGGGCACAGATACGCAGTATTTT.

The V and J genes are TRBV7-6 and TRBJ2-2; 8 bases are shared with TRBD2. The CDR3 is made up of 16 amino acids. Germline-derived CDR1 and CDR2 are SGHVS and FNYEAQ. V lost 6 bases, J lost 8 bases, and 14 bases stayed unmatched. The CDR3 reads CASRANRGGSTGELFF. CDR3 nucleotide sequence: TGTGCCAGCAGAGCCAATCGGGGGGGGAGCACGGGGGAGCTGTTTTTT.

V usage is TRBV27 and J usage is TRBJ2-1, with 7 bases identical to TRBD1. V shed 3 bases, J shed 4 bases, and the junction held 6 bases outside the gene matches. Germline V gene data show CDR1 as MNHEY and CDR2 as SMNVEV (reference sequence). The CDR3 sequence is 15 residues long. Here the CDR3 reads CASSFPGTAYNEQFF. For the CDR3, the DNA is TGTGCCAGCAGTTTTCCCGGGACAGCTTACAATGAGCAGTTCTTC.

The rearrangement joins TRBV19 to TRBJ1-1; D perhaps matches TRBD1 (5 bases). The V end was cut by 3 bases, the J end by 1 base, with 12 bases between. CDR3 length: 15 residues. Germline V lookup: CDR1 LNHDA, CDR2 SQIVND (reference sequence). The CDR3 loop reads CASSMPGRGNTEAFF. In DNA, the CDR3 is TGTGCCAGTAGTATGCCGGGGAGGGGGAACACTGAAGCTTTCTTT.

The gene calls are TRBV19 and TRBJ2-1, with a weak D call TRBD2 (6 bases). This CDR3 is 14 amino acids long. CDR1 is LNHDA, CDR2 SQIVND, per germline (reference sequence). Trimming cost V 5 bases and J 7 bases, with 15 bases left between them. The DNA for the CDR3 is TGTGCCAGTAGTTTGGGACTCCGGGGGAATGAGCAGTTCTTC. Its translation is CASSLGLRGNEQFF.

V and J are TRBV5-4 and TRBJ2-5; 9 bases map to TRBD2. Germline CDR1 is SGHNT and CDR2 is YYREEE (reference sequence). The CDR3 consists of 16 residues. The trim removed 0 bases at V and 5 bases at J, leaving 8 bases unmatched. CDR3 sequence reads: CASSLGLAGVRETQYF. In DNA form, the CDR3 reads TGTGCCAGCAGCTTGGGCTTAGCGGGAGTCAGGGAGACCCAGTACTTC.

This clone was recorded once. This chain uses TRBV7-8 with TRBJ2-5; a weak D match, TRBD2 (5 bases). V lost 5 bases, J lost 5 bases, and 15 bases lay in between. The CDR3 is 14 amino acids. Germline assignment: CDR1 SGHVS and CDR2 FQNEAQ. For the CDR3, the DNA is TGTGCCAGCAGCGACCCCGAGGGAGTGGAGACCCAGTACTTC. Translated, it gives CASSDPEGVETQYF.

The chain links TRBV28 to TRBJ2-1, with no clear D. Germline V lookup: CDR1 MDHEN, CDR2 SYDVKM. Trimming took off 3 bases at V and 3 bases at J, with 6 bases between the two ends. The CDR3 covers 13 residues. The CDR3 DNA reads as TGTGCCAGCAGTTTTCAGGTCTACAATGAGCAGTTCTTC. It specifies CASSFQVYNEQFF.

The CDR3 is CAWTFGQGNYGYTF. As DNA, the CDR3 is TGTGCCTGGACCTTTGGACAGGGGAACTATGGCTACACCTTC. The rearrangement joins TRBV30 to TRBJ1-2; the match to TRBD1 covers 9 bases. Germline V gives CDR1 GTSNPN, CDR2 SVGIG (reference sequence). J lost 2 bases, V lost 4 bases, and 5 bases had no gene match. The CDR3 sequence is 14 residues long.

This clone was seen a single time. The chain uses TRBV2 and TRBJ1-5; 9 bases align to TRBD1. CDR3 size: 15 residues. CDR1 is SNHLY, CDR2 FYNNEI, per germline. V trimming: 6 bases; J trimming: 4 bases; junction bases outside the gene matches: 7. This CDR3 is CASRADRGGNQPQHF. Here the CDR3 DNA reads TGTGCCAGCAGGGCTGACAGGGGGGGAAATCAGCCCCAGCATTTT.

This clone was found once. The CDR3 loop reads CASSLGETGTNEKLFF. In nucleotides, the CDR3 is TGTGCCAGCAGCTTGGGGGAGACAGGAACTAATGAAAAACTGTTTTTT. The rearrangement links TRBV5-8 to TRBJ1-4; TRBD1 is a possible D gene (6 bases). CDR1 and CDR2 (germline): SGHTS, YDEGEE. The CDR3 contains 16 residues. Trimming took 0 bases from V and 1 from J, leaving 10 bases between them. Complete variable domain (other parts from reference TRBV5-8 and TRBJ1-4): EAGVTQSPTHLIKTRGQQATLRCSPISGHTSVYWYQQALGLGLQFLLWYDEGEERNRGNFPPRFSGRQFPNYSSELNVNALELEDSALYLCASSLGETGTNEKLFFGSGTQLSVL.

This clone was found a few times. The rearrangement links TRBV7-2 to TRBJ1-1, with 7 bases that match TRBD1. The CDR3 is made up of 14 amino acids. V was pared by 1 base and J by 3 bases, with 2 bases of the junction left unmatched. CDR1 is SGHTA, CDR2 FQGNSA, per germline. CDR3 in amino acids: CASSLVQGDTEAFF. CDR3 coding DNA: TGTGCCAGCAGCTTAGTTCAGGGGGACACTGAAGCTTTCTTT.

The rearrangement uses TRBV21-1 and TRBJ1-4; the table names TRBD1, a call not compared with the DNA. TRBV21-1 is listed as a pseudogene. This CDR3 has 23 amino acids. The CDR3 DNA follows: TGTGCCAGCAGCAAAGTTAGCGGGGAGAATAGGACAGGGGGGAAAGCAACTAATGAAAAACTGTTTTTT. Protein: CASSKVSGENRTGGKATNEKLFF.

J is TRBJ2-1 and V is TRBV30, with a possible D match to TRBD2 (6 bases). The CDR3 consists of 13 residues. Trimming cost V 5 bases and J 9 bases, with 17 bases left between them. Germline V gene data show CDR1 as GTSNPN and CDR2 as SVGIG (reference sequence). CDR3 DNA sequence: TGTGCCTGGCGGAGGGGAGAGTGGAGTGAGCAGTTCTTC. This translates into CAWRRGEWSEQFF.

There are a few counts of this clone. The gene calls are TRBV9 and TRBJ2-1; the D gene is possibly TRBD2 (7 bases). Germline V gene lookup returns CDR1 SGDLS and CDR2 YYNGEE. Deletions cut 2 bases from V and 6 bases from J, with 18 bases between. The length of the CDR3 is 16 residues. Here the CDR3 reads CASSVTWGGIPNEQFF. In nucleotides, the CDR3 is TGTGCCAGCAGCGTTACATGGGGGGGCATTCCCAATGAGCAGTTCTTC.

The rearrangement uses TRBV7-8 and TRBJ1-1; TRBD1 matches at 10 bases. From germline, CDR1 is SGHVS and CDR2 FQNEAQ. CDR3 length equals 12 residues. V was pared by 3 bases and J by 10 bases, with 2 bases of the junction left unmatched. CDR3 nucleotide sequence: TGTGCCAGCAGCTTTTGGGACAGGGGAGCTTTCTTT. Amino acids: CASSFWDRGAFF.

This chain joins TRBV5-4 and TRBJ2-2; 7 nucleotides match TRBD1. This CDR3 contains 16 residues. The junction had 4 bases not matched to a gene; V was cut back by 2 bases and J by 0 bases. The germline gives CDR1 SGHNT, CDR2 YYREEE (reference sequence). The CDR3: CASSFRQGPNTGELFF. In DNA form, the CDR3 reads TGTGCCAGCAGCTTTCGACAGGGACCGAACACCGGGGAGCTGTTTTTT.

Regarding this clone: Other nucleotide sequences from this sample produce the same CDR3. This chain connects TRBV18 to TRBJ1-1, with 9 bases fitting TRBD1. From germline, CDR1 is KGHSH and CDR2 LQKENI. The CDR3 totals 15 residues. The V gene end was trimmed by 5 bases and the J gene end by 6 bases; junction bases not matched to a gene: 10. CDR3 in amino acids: CASSAPGTGKPEAFF. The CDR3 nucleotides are TGTGCCAGCTCAGCCCCCGGGACAGGGAAACCTGAAGCTTTCTTT.

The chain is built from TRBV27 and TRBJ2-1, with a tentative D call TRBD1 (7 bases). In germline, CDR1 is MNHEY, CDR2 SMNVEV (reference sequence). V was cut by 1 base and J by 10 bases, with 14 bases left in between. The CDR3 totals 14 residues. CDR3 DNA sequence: TGTGCCAGCAGTTTATGGCCAGGGGGGAACGAGCAGTTCTTC. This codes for CASSLWPGGNEQFF.

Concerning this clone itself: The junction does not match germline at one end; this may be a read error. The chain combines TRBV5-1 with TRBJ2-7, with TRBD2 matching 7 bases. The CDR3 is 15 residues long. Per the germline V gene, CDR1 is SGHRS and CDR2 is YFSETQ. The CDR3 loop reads CASSFGGSGSYGQYF. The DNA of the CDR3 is TGCGCCAGCAGCTTCGGCGGGAGCGGATCCTACGGGCAGTACTTC.

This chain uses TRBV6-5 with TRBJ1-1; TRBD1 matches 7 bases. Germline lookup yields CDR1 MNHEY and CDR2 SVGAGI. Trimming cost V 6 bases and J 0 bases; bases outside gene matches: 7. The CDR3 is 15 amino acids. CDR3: CASSDRVGMNTEAFF. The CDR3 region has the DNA TGTGCCAGCAGCGACAGGGTGGGAATGAACACTGAAGCTTTCTTT.

CDR3 loop: CAIIAGGMNTEAFF. In DNA form, the CDR3 reads TGTGCCATCATCGCGGGGGGGATGAACACTGAAGCTTTCTTT. The genes are TRBV10-3 and TRBJ1-1; D may be TRBD1 (5 bases). CDR1 is ENHRY and CDR2 is SYGVKD in the germline V gene. Trimming cost V 7 bases and J 0 bases, with 12 bases left between them. The CDR3 has 14 amino acids.

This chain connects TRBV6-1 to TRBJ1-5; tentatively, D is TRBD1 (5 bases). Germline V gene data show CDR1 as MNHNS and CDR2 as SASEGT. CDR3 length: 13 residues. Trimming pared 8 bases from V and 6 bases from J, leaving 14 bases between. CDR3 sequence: CASRGSLGQPQHF. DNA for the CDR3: TGTGCCAGCCGGGGGTCGCTGGGTCAGCCCCAGCATTTT.

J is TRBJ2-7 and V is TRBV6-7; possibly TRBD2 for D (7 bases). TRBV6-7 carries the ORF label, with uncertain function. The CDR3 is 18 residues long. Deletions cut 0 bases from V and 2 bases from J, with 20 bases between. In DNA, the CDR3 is TGTGCCAGCAGTTACTCGGAGGGCGGGGGCCCTATTCCCTACGAGCAGTACTTC. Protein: CASSYSEGGGPIPYEQYF.

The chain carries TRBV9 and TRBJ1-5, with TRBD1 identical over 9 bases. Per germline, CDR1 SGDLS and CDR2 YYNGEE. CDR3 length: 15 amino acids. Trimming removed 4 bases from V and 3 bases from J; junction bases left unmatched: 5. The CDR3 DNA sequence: TGTGCCAGCAGCCCCGGGACAGGGAACAATCAGCCCCAGCATTTT. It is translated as CASSPGTGNNQPQHF.